The 2 T cell receptor beta chains below come from one sample, sequenced in a study of tumor-infiltrating lymphocytes in primary liver carcinoma (TCRdb year 2017). Sequenced using an Illumina HiSeq 2500. A constant-region primer and ProtoScript II reverse transcriptase were used to reverse-transcribe TCRbeta-specific cDNA from around 480 ng total RNA. The TCRbeta libraries were prepared through three rounds of nested multiplex PCR following a slightly modified ARM-PCR procedure. The first two PCR rounds used multiplex TRBV1-TRBV30 forward primers with a Cbeta reverse primer, each for 10 cycles. Using fastp at Q25 and MiXCR, TCRdb reprocessed the public reads and kept productive beta chains. Rows are unified per CDR3 protein, each entry keeping the most common DNA and genes. The sample table shows some 190,000 distinct CDR3 sequences, and around 60% are seen once. The ten most abundant clones make up 72% of the sample.

Blood RNA was extracted from unsorted whole blood using TRIzol reagent, and germline DNA was obtained with the DNeasy Blood & Tissue kit. Sequenced: peripheral blood. Receptors originate from a man between 35 and 55 years old with primary liver carcinoma and hepatitis B virus infection.

A single count supports this clonotype. The chain uses TRBV10-3 and TRBJ2-1, with a weak D call TRBD2 (5 bases). There are 17 residues in the CDR3. The germline gives CDR1 ENHRY, CDR2 SYGVKD. Between the trimmed V and J ends, which lost 0 bases and 2 bases, there was a span of 14 bases. The CDR3 DNA is TGTGCCATCAGTGAGTCTCTAGCCTCGAGGCCCTACAATGAGCAGTTCTTC. Translated, it gives CAISESLASRPYNEQFF.

This clonotype turned up a few times. Mismatch with germline at one junction end may stem from a read error. The CDR3 bases are TGCGCCAGCACTGAGTCCGGCAGGGGGAACACCGGGGAGCTGTTTTTT. Protein product: CASTESGRGNTGELFF. The V call is TRBV10-2, the J call TRBJ2-2; a weak D match, TRBD1 (6 bases). The germline CDR1 and CDR2 sequences are WSHSY and SAAADI. The CDR3 covers 16 residues.